This TCR beta chain was captured by sequencing in a study of PD-L1 blockade in urothelial cancer. Study-level information: Individuals in the cohort had been given 0 to 3 earlier chemotherapy regimens.

The repertoire was sequenced with immunoSEQ multiplex PCR; TCRdb's copy has only in-frame clones and lacks some. This table holds about 93,000 clones, almost 90% found once. The sample's time point: pretreatment peripheral blood. Germline assignment: CDR1 SGHTA and CDR2 FQGNSA. J was trimmed by 0 bases and V by 2 bases; bases with no gene match: 8. There are 18 residues in the CDR3. This clone was recorded only once. This receptor was obtained from a man aged 55 to 69 with urothelial cancer. The chain is built from TRBV7-2 and TRBJ2-3; 10 bases fit TRBD2. Here the sequenced sample was PBMCs, taken around atezolizumab (anti-PD-L1) treatment. The CDR3 region has the DNA TGTGCCAGCAGCTTACGGTTTAGCGGGGGGCGGAGCACAGATACGCAGTATTTT. As protein: CASSLRFSGGRSTDTQYF. Full variable domain (remainder filled in from reference TRBV7-2 and TRBJ2-3): GAGVSQSPSNKVTEKGKDVELRCDPISGHTALYWYRQSLGQGLEFLIYFQGNSAPDKSGLPSDRFSAERTGGSVSTLTIQRTQQEDSAVYLCASSLRFSGGRSTDTQYFGPGTRLTVL.